This TCR beta chain was profiled in a study of beta chain features in type 1 diabetes. The study reverse transcribed the entire isolated RNA, so it sequenced expressed TCRB transcripts. Sequenced by immunoSEQ multiplex PCR; TCRdb stores in-frame clones only, minus some. The sample lists under 200,000 clones, roughly 8.1% seen once, with almost 0.65% in the top ten. This CDR3 spans 16 amino acids. The ends were cut back, 0 bases at V and 1 base at J, with 11 bases in the middle. The germline V gene encodes CDR1 SGHAT and CDR2 FQNNGV. Each sorted fraction was over 95% pure. This clonotype was sampled from a man aged 18 to 30 in good health. The source material was central memory CD4+ T cells from blood. The rearrangement joins TRBV11-2 to TRBJ2-3; D perhaps matches TRBD2 (5 bases). The CDR3 nucleotides read TGTGCCAGCAGCTTAGAGAGAGGGCAAGGCACAGATACGCAGTATTTT. As protein: CASSLERGQGTDTQYF.